This T cell receptor beta chain was sequenced for a study of molecular identifiers for immune sequencing clone quantification. V dropped 3 bases and J dropped 3 bases, with 9 bases sitting between them. The germline CDR1 and CDR2 sequences are LGHNA and YSLEER. The CDR3 sequence is 14 residues long. TCRdb re-derived calls from the PCR reads in MiXCR, one entry per CDR3 protein. The sample includes hundreds of thousands of distinct CDR3 sequences, less than 30% of them seen just once. This clonotype was counted a few times. What it binds is not known. Naive CD8 libraries used 20,000 to 1,000,000 sorted cells and 10%, 30% or 50% RNA. General study points: Spiked Jurkat TCR RNA from one cell was reportedly detectable among 950,000 to 1,000,000 naive cells.

Sequenced: naive CD8+ T cells from blood, with Jurkat cell RNA spiked in. Subset here: FACS-sorted CD8+CD4-CCR7+CD45RA+ naive T cells. The receptor's source is a human donor in good health. Some libraries in this study had Jurkat cell RNA spiked in. The chain employs TRBV4-3 and TRBJ2-1; a possible D gene is TRBD1 (6 bases). CDR3 in amino acids: CASSQQQGYNEQFF. CDR3 coding DNA: TGCGCCAGCAGCCAGCAACAGGGCTACAATGAGCAGTTCTTC.